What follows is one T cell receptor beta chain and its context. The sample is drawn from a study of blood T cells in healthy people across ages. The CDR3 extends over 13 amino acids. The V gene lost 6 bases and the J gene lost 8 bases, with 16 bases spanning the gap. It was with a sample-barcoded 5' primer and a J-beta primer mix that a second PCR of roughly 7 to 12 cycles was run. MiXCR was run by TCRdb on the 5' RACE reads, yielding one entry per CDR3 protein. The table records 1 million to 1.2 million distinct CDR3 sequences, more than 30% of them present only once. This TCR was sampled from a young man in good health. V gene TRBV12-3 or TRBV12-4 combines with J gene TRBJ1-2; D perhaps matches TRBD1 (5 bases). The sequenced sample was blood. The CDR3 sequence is CASSGSGAGGYTF. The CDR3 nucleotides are TGTGCCAGCAGCGGGTCCGGGGCGGGAGGCTACACCTTC.